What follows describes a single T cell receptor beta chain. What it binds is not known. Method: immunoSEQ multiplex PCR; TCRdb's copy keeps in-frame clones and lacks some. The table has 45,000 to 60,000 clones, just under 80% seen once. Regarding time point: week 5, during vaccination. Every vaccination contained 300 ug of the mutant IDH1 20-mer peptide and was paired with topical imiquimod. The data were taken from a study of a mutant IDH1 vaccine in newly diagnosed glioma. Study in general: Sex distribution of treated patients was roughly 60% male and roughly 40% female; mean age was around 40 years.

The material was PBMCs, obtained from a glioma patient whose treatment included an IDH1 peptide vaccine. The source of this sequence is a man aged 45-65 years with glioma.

The DNA of the CDR3 is TGTGCCAGTAGTATGACAGGGGGGGGCACTGAAGCTTTCTTT. Its translation: CASSMTGGGTEAFF. V gene TRBV19 combines with J gene TRBJ1-1, with 9 bases matching TRBD1. The junction had 3 bases not matched to a gene; V was cut back by 3 bases and J by 4 bases. Germline V gene lookup returns CDR1 LNHDA and CDR2 SQIVND (reference sequence). The CDR3 loop spans 14 amino acids. Full variable domain (remainder filled in from reference TRBV19 and TRBJ1-1): DGGITQSPKYLFRKEGQNVTLSCEQNLNHDAMYWYRQDPGQGLRLIYYSQIVNDFQKGDIAEGYSVSREKKESFPLTVTSAQKNPTAFYLCASSMTGGGTEAFFGQGTRLTVV.